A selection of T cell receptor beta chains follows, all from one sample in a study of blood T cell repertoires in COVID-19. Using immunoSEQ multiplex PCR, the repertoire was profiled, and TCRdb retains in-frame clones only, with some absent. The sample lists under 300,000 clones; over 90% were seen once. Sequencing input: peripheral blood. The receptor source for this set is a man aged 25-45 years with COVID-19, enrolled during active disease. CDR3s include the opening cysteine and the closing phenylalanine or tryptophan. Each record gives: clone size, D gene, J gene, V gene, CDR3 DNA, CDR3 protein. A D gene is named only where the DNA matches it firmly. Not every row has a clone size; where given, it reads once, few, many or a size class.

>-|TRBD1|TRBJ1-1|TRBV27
TGTGCCAGCAATTTACAGGGGGGTTACGGGAACACTGAAGCTTTCTTT
CASNLQGGYGNTEAFF
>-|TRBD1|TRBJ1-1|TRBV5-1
TGCGCCAGCAGCTGGGATGGACAGGGGAAGACTGAAGCTTTCTTT
CASSWDGQGKTEAFF
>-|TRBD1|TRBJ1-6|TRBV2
TGTGCCAGCAGTTTTACCCCCGGGACAGGGGGCGCCGTTACGAATTCACCCCTCCACTTT
CASSFTPGTGGAVTNSPLHF
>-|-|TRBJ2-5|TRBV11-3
TGTGCCAGCAGCTTAGGTACCTCTCTAGCAGGGGAAGAGACCCAGTACTTC
CASSLGTSLAGEETQYF
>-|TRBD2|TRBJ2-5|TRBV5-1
TGCGCCAGCAGCCCCCTCGTCGGTAGCGGGGGGGCCCAGACCCAGTACTTC
CASSPLVGSGGAQTQYF
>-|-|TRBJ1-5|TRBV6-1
TGTGCCAGCAGTGACAGGGCGGGATTGAATGGCAATCAGCCCCAGCATTTT
CASSDRAGLNGNQPQHF
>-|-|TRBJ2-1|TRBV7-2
TGTGCCAGCAGCTTACCCCTAAATGAGCAGTTCTTC
CASSLPLNEQFF
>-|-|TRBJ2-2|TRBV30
TGTGCCTCGGCTGGGCTCGGTCCCGGGGAGCTGTTTTTT
CASAGLGPGELFF
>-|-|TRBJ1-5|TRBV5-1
TGCGCCAGCAGCTTAGACAAAAACAATCAGCCCCAGCATTTT
CASSLDKNNQPQHF
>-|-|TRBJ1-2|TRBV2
TGTGCCAGCGAGTTAGCTAACTATGGCTACACCTTC
CASELANYGYTF
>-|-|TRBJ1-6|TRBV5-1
TGCGCCAGCAGCGGAGGACCTTCTAATTCACCCCTCCACTTT
CASSGGPSNSPLHF
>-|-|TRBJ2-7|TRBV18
TGTGCCAGCTCCAAGGACAGCTTAAGGGAGCAGTACTTC
CASSKDSLREQYF
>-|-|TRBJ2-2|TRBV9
TGTGCCAGCAGCGTAGTCGGGGAGTCCGGGGAGCTGTTTTTT
CASSVVGESGELFF
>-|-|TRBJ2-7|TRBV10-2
TGCGCCAGCACCGGAGAGGTCCACGAGCAGTACTTC
CASTGEVHEQYF
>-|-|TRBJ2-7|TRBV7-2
TGTGCCAGCAGGCCAGGGGACTACCTTTGGGAGCAGTACTTC
CASRPGDYLWEQYF
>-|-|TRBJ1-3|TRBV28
TGTGCCAGCAGTTTGTTCCCCGACAGTGCCTCTGGAAACACCATATATTTT
CASSLFPDSASGNTIYF
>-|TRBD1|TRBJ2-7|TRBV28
TGTGCCAGCAGACCTTCGGGACAGGCCCACGAGCAGTACTTC
CASRPSGQAHEQYF
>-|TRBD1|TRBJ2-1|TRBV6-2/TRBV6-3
TGTGCCAGCAGTTACTCGGGGACAGGGGGCCCCCTGGTCAGGGATGAGCAGTTCTTC
CASSYSGTGGPLVRDEQFF
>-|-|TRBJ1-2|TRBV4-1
TGCGCCAGCAGCCAAGACCAGGGTAGGGGATATGGCTACACCTTC
CASSQDQGRGYGYTF
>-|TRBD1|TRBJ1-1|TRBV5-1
TGCGCCAGCAGCTTGGATGGACAGGGGAACACTGAAGCTTTCTTT
CASSLDGQGNTEAFF
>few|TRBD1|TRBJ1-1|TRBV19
TGTGCCAGTAGTCCGCCGGGACAGGGCAAGCCTGAAGCTTTCTTT
CASSPPGQGKPEAFF
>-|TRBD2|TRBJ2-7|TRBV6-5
TGTGCCAGCAGACCGACTAGCGGCACCTACGAGCAGTACTTC
CASRPTSGTYEQYF
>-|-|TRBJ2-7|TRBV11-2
TGTGCCAGCAGGCCGGGGGTTTACGAGCAGTACTTC
CASRPGVYEQYF
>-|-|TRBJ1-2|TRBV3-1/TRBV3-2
TGTGCCAGCAAGGACAGCTACTATGGCTACACCTTC
CASKDSYYGYTF
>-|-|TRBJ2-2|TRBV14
TGTGCCAGCAGCCGTTGGGAGACCGCACCCCCTTTACCCGGGGAGCTGTTTTTT
CASSRWETAPPLPGELFF
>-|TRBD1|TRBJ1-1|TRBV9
TGTGCCAGCAGCGTAGGGACAGGGTTTAACACTGAAGCTTTCTTT
CASSVGTGFNTEAFF
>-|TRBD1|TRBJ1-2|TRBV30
TGTGCCTGGAGTTCACCCGGGACAGGGGAGGTCTATGGCTACACCTTC
CAWSSPGTGEVYGYTF
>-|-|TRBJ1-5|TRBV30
TGTGCCTGGAGTGGCGGGGGGGCGGTCAATCAGCCCCAGCATTTT
CAWSGGGAVNQPQHF
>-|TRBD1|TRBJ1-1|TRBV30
TGTGCCTGGAGTGTGACAGGGGGGACGGCTTTCTTT
CAWSVTGGTAFF
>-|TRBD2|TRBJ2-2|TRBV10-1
TGCGCCAGCAGTGAGGCGGGGGTGGGCACCGGGGAGCTGTTTTTT
CASSEAGVGTGELFF
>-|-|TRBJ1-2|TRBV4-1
TGCGCCAGCAGCCAACCCGGACAGTATGGCTACACCTTC
CASSQPGQYGYTF
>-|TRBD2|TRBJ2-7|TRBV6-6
TGTGCCAGCAGTTACCAGCGGGGGGGCTACGAGCAGTACTTC
CASSYQRGGYEQYF
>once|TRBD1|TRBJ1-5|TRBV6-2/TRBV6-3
TGTGCCAGCAGCCAGGACAGGGGGCGAAGCAATCAGCCCCAGCATTTT
CASSQDRGRSNQPQHF
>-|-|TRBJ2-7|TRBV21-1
TGTGCCAGCAGCAACTATGCGGGGCCTACCTACGAGCAGTACTTC
CASSNYAGPTYEQYF
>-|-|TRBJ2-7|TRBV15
TGTGCCACCAGCAGAGTCGGCCTCAGGGACACAGTTTCCTACGAGCAGTACTTC
CATSRVGLRDTVSYEQYF
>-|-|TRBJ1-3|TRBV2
TGTGCCAGCAGTGACCAGGGCCAGGGGAACACCATATATTTT
CASSDQGQGNTIYF
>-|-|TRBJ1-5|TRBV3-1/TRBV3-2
TGTGCCAGCAGCGAGGGTCTACCGCTCTATAGCAATCAGCCCCAGCATTTT
CASSEGLPLYSNQPQHF
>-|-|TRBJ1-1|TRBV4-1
TGCGCCAGCAGCCCACGACCCGGGGGGAACACTGAAGCTTTCTTT
CASSPRPGGNTEAFF
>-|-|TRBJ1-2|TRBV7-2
TGTGCCAGCAGCTTAACACCCTATGGCTACACCTTC
CASSLTPYGYTF
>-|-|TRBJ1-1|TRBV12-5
TGTGCTAGTGGTTTGCCTAACACTGAAGCTTTCTTT
CASGLPNTEAFF
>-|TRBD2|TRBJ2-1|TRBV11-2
TGTGCCAGCAGTACGGGACTAGCGGGGGGGCTGTTCTTC
CASSTGLAGGLFF
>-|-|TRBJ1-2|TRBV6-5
TGTGCCAGCAGTTACGGTAGAGGAAGTTTAGGCTACACCTTC
CASSYGRGSLGYTF
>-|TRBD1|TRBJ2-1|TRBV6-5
TGTGCCAGCAGTTCTACAGGGGGCCGCTCCTACAATGAGCAGTTCTTC
CASSSTGGRSYNEQFF
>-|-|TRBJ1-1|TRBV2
TGTGCCAGCGGGCGGACAGCCGGGGAAGCTTTCTTT
CASGRTAGEAFF
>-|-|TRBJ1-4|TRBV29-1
TGCAGCGCCACAGGGATTGCAACTAATGAAAAACTGTTTTTT
CSATGIATNEKLFF